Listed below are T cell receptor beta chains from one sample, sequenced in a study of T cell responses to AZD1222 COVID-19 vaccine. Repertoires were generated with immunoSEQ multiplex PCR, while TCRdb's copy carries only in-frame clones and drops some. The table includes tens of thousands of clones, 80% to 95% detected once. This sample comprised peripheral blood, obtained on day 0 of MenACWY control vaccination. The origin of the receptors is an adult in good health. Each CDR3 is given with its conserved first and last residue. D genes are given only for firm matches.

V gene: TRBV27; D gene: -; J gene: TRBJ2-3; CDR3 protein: CASRTGAVDTQYF
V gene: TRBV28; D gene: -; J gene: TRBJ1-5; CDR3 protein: CASNPGWGGQPQHF
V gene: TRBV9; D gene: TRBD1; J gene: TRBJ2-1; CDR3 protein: CASSVVGTGDEQFF
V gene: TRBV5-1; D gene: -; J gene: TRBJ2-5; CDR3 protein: CASSSAGRRQETQYF
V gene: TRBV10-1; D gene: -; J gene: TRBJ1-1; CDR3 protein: CASSSGLETEAFF
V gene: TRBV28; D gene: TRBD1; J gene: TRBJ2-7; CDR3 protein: CASREGGDPREQYF
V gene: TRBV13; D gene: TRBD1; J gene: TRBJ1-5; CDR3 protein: CASSPVTGGSFMPQHF
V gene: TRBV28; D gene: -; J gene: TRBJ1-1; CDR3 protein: CASSPPDFQNTEAFF
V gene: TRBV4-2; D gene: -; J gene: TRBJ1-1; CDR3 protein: CASSQVPTLNTEAFF
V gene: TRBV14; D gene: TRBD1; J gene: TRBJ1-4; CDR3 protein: CASSQYRGTNEKLFF
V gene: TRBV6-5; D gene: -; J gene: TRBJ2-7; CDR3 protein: CASQIAPGDYEQYF
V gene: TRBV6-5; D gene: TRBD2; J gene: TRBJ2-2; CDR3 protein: CASGRGGTIPGELFF
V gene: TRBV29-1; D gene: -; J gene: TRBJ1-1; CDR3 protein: CSIEVNTEAFF
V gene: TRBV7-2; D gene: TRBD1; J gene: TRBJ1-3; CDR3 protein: CASSSGQGTGNTIYF